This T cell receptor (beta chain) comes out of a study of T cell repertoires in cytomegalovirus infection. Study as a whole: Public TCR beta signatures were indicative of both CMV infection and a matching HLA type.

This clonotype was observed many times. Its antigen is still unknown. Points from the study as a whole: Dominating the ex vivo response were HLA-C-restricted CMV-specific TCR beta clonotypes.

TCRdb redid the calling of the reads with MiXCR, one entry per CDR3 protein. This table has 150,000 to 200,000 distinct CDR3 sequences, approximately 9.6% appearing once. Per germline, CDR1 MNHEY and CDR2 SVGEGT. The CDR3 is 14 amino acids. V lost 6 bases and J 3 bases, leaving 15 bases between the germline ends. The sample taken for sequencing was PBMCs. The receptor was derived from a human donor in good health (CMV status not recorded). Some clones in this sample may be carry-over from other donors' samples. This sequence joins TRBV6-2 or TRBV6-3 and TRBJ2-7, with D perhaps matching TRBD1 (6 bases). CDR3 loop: CASSRGQNLYEQYF. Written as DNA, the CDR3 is TGTGCCAGCAGCCGAGGACAGAACCTCTACGAGCAGTACTTC.